Here is one TCR beta chain with its context. Its binding antigen is unknown. No base-level quality is on record; no much larger clone is a single base apart. TCRbeta CDR3 regions were amplified from genomic DNA using the immunoSEQ Assay, a bias-controlled multiplex PCR. As for how the authors treated the data: Nucleated cell counts per sample were estimated from amplification of reference gene primers within the assay. To quantify the absolute abundance of each unique TCRbeta CDR3 rearrangement, sequence reads were collapsed and filtered. For each sample, productive Simpson clonality was calculated as the square root of Simpson's diversity index across productive rearrangements. TCRdb took over this immuneACCESS table, retaining in-frame rearrangements with V and J assigned. Such tables are incomplete; in checked studies, under half of the missing clones stem from an unresolved V gene, and the remainder is unexplained. That table is the source of V, J and clone size, and D and trimming were worked out from the DNA. The sample data list about 170,000 clones, and roughly 81% of these were observed just once. 7.5% to 9.5% of the sample comes from the top ten.

This specimen comes from a study of blood T cell repertoires in COVID-19 (dated by TCRdb to 2018 to 2020). For the wider study: Collaborator samples came from the United States, Italy and Spain and covered acute and convalescent phases of COVID-19. Sample metadata almost always included a de-identified subject ID, COVID-19 status, age in years and sex. The repertoires were made available in a free public database intended to serve as a resource for research on the immune response to SARS-CoV-2. Samples were obtained from the ongoing ImmuneRACE study (first 160 participants) and from 1,254 subjects provided by 6 global collaborators. Deeply sampled blood TCRbeta repertoires from subjects exposed to, actively infected with, or recovered from COVID-19 were included in the dataset. HLA class I and class II types, where available, came from metadata supplied by the sample provider rather than from assay-based typing. The material from the prospective study consisted of cDNA or gDNA derived from T cells, B-cell-depleted T cells, or PBMCs. What the authors observed across the whole study: The amount of clinical and demographic metadata varied by source and participant and was provided uncurated.

The CDR3 spans 14 residues, from the cysteine through the phenylalanine. The CDR3 DNA has 42 bases and is translated from base 1. Taken from the germline V gene (reference sequence), the CDR1 and CDR2 loops are SEHNR and FQNEAQ. Trimming leaves V shorter by 8 bases and J shorter by 1 base, with the junction holding 8 bases beyond the gene matches. A second Seattle source provided samples from volunteer blood donors who had recovered from COVID-19. Collaborating institutions collected whole blood in K2EDTA tubes following their own protocols. For TCRbeta analysis, collaborator samples were shipped as frozen whole blood, as isolated PBMCs, or as DNA extracted from either sample type.

The chain is assembled from TRBV7-9 and TRBJ2-7; 7 bases in the junction line up with TRBD1. Sequenced input: peripheral blood. The origin of this receptor is a man aged 40-55 years who had recovered from COVID-19. The CDR3 has the sequence CASQTRDSSYEQYF. The nucleotide sequence is given as TGTGCCAGCCAGACCCGGGACAGTTCCTACGAGCAGTACTTC.